This TCR beta chain was sequenced for a study of shared clonotypes between healthy human individuals. For the study at large: Per donor, three plates held CD4 naive cells, three held CD4 memory, two held CD8 naive and one held CD8 memory.

Germline CDR1 reads GTSNPN; CDR2 reads SVGIG (reference sequence). Trimming took 3 bases from V and 5 from J, leaving 10 bases between them. CDR3 length: 13 amino acids. The table came from immunoSEQ multiplex PCR; TCRdb's copy has only in-frame clones and leaves some out. The sample lists around 2.1 million clones; 90% to 96% were seen once. The sequencing sample was made of naive CD4+ T cells sorted from blood. Stated subset: CD45RA+ positively selected. The rearrangement links TRBV30 to TRBJ2-2; maybe TRBD1 (6 bases). The TCR was taken from a young man in good health. The CDR3 is CAWRGQMTGELFF. CDR3 nucleotides: TGTGCCTGGAGAGGACAGATGACCGGGGAGCTGTTTTTT.